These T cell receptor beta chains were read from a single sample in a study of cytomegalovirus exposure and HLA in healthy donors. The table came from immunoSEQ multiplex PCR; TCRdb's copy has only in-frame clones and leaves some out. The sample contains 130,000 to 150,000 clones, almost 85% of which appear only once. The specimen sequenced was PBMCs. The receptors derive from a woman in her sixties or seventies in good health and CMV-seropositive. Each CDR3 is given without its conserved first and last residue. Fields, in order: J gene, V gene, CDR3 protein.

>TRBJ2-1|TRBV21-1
ASSKGDGTRINEQF
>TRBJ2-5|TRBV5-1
ASAWRETQY
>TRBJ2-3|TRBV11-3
ASSRDGSTDTQY
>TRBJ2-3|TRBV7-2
ASREGSRGYTQY
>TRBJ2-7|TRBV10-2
ASSTQEYEQY
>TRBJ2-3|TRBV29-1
SVEGDYETSTDTQY
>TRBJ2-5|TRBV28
ASKAQGRETQY
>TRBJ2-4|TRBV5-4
ASSSGSLGAKNIQY
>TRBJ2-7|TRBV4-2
ASSQATSGSYEQY
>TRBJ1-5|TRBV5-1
ASSLGGGPLGNQPQH
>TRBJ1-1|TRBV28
ASTPPGQGAAEAF
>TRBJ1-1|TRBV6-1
ASRGTGGRSEAF
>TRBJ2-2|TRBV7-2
ASSSQAGMNTGELF
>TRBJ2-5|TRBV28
ASSQVRPETQY
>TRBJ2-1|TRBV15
ATSRGLNEQF
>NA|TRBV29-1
SGSSGSYEQY
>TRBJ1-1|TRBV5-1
ASSSEVVNTEAF
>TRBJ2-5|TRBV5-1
ASSLIGGGQETQY
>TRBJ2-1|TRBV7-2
ASSSGLAGAEQF
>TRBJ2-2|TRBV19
ASSIGLAGMNTGELF
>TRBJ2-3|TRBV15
ATSRVPTGLATSTDTQY
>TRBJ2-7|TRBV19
ASSPTGYEQY
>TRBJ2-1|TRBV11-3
ASSLVRGRNEQF
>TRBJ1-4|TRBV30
AWSIREKLF
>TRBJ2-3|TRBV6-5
ASSETTLSPDTQY
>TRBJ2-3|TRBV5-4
ASMTGFTDTQY
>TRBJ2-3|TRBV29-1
SVAGQSTSGRASDTQY
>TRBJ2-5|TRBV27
ASSPSVYQETQY
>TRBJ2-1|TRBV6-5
ASSYSDREGNEQF
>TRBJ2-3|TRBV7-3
ASSENRFTDTQY
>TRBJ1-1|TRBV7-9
ASSLRDSRAF
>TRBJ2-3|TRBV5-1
ASSSVAGGADTQY
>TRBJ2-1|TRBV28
ASSLPSGRDMYNEQF
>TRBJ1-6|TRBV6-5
ASTGQGEWNSPLH
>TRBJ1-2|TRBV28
ASSGTGGDLPYGYT
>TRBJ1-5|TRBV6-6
ASSRFGPQH
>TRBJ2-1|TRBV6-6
ASSGMTTGGNEQF
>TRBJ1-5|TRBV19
ASTPQQGTRNQPQH
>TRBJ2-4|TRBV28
ASHEATAKNIQY
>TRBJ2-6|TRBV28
ASSPLSGANVLT
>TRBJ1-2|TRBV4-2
ASSQGGQRYGYT
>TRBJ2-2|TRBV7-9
ASSFTREGGTGELF
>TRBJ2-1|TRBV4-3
ASSQVRLAGVGNEQF
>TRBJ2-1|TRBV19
ASSPGTSVYNEQF
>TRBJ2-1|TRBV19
ASSPGGQGPFYYNEQF